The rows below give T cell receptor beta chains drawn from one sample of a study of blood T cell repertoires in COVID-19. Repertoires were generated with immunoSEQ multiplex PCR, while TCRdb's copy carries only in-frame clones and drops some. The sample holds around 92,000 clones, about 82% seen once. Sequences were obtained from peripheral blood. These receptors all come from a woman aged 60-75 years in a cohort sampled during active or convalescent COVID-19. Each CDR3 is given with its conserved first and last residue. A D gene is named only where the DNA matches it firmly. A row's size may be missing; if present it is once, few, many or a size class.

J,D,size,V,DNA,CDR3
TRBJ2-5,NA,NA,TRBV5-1,TGCGCCAGCAGCTTGGTGGCAGGGGGAGGAGAGACCCAGTACTTC,CASSLVAGGGETQYF
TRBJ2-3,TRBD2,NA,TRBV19,TGTGCCAGTAGTATCACCGGACTAGCGGGGGGGGGCCCCGTAACAGATACGCAGTATTTT,CASSITGLAGGGPVTDTQYF
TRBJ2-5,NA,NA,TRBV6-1,TGTGCCAGCAGTGAGGAGTACCAAGAGACCCAGTACTTC,CASSEEYQETQYF
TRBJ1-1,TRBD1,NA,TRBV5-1,TGCGCCAGCAGCTTGGACAGGGGGACAGCTTTCTTT,CASSLDRGTAFF
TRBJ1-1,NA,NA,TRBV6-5,TGTGCCAGCAGCTACCGCACTGAAGCTTTCTTT,CASSYRTEAFF
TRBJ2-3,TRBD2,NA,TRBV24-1,TGTGCCACCAGTGATACTCGGGGGGCAGATACGCAGTATTTT,CATSDTRGADTQYF
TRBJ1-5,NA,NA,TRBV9,TGTGCCAGCAGCGCGGACGTAAGCGGGCAGCCCCAGCATTTT,CASSADVSGQPQHF
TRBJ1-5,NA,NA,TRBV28,TGTGCCAGCAGTTTCGACAGCAGCAATCAGCCCCAGCATTTT,CASSFDSSNQPQHF
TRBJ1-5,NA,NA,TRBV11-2,TGTGCCAGCAGCCTCGGGGAGGGGCAGCCCCAGCATTTT,CASSLGEGQPQHF
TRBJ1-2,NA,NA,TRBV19,TGTGCCAGTAGTCCCGGGACTTCCAAACTTCGGGGCTATGGCTACACCTTC,CASSPGTSKLRGYGYTF
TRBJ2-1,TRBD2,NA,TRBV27,TGTGCCAGCGGGACGCGACTGACGGGGGGGAATGAGCAGTTCTTC,CASGTRLTGGNEQFF
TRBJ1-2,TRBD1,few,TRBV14,TGTGCCAGCAGCCAAAGTGGGACAGGGATTGATGGCTACACCTTC,CASSQSGTGIDGYTF
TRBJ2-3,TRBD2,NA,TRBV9,TGTGCCAGCAGCGTAGAGTGGACTAGCGGGAGTACGCAGTATTTT,CASSVEWTSGSTQYF
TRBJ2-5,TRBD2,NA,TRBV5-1,TGCGCCAGCAGCTTTGCTAGCGGGAGGGCCGAAGAGACCCAGTACTTC,CASSFASGRAEETQYF
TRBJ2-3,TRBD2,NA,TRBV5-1,TGCGCCAGCGACTTAGCGGGAGGGACTACAGATACGCAGTATTTT,CASDLAGGTTDTQYF
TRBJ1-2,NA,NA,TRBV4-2,TGTGCCAGCAGCCAGGGAGCTTATCCTAACTATGGCTACACCTTC,CASSQGAYPNYGYTF
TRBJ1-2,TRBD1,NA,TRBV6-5,TGTGCCAGCAGTTACGCAGGGGGCAACTATGGCTACACCTTC,CASSYAGGNYGYTF
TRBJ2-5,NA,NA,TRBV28,TGTGCCAGCAGTCCCCTCGGCGCAGGGAGGGAGACCCAGTACTTC,CASSPLGAGRETQYF
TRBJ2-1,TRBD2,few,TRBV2,TGTGCCAGCAGGGGACTAGCGGGGTACAATGAGCAGTTCTTC,CASRGLAGYNEQFF
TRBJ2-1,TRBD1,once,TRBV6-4,TGTGCCAGCAGTGACTTTGGGACAGGGATCAATGAGCAGTTCTTC,CASSDFGTGINEQFF
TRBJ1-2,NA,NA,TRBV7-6,TGTGCCAGCAGCTTAAACAGCTATGGCTACACCTTC,CASSLNSYGYTF
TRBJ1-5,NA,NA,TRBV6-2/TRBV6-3,TGTGCCAGCAGTTACTCTAGCCGGGGGGAACAGCCCCAGCATTTT,CASSYSSRGEQPQHF
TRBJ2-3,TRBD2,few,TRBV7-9,TGTGCCAGCAGCCCGTTCCTTGGGACTAGCGGGTCCACAGATACGCAGTATTTT,CASSPFLGTSGSTDTQYF
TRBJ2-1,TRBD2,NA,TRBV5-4,TGTGCCAGCAGCCCTAGCGGGTTAACTAATGAGCAGTTCTTC,CASSPSGLTNEQFF
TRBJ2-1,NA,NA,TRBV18,TGTGCCAGCTCACCAGCAGGGGATGAGCAGTTCTTC,CASSPAGDEQFF
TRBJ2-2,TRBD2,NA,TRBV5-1,TGCGCCAGCAGCCCTAGCGGGAGGGCAGGCGGGGAGCTGTTTTTT,CASSPSGRAGGELFF
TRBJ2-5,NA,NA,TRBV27,TGTGCCAGCAGTTTAATGGGCCCGATGGGAGAGACCCAGTACTTC,CASSLMGPMGETQYF
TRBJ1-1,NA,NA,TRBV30,TGTGCCTGGAGAGAAACAGGACGGCCGACAACTGAAGCTTTCTTT,CAWRETGRPTTEAFF
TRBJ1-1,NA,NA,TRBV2,TGTGCCAGCGCCCGGACAGCGATGAACACTGAAGCTTTCTTT,CASARTAMNTEAFF
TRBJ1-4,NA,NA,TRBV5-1,TGCGCCAGCAGCTTACGTCAGGGGATCGGTGAAAAACTGTTTTTT,CASSLRQGIGEKLFF
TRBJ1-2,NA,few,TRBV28,TGTGCCAGCAGTTCCCCGGTCCTTGACAGGTTTAACTATGGCTACACCTTC,CASSSPVLDRFNYGYTF
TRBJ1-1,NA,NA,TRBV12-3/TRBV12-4,TGTGCCAGCAGCCGTTCTATTGAAGCTTTCTTT,CASSRSIEAFF
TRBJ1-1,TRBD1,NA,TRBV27,TGTGCCAGCAGTCATCAGGGGGCGGGGAACACTGAAGCTTTCTTT,CASSHQGAGNTEAFF
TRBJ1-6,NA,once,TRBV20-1,TGCAGTGCTAGTCGCGGGAGTTCACCCCTCCACTTT,CSASRGSSPLHF
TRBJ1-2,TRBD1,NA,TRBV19,TGTGCCAGCAGATCTCCCCGACAGGGCTCGGGGGAGCGGTACACCTTC,CASRSPRQGSGERYTF
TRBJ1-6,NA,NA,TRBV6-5,TGTGCCAGCAGTTACGTGGGGCGGGGGCGGAATTCACCCCTCCACTTT,CASSYVGRGRNSPLHF
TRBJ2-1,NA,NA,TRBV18,TGTGCCAGCTCACCAGTTGGGCGTCGCAATGAGCAGTTCTTC,CASSPVGRRNEQFF